The subject of this entry is one T cell receptor (beta chain). Its specific antigen is unknown. No much larger clone exists at a distance of one base, and base qualities are not known. The data stem from a study of cytomegalovirus exposure and HLA in healthy donors (TCRdb year 2017). Background for the entire study: In an earlier analysis of under 600 of the donors, 276 Gb of sequence data and some 120 million unique TCR beta sequences from roughly 200 million T cells were reported. Roughly 300 gigabases of sequencing data and 75 million to 85 million unique TCR sequences made up an early release that covered several hundred HLA-typed donors. The genetic ancestry cluster associated with self-reported Caucasian donors included over 65% of the 300 to 450 genotyped donors. The study aimed to test whether cataloging public T cell receptors could reveal signatures of past pathogen exposure. The study used immunosequencing to profile the T cell repertoires of 600 to 850 subjects and linked those repertoires to cytomegalovirus serostatus. Besides the first cohort of under 700 subjects, a separate validation cohort made up of 90 to 150 different subjects was used. To predict cytomegalovirus infection status, the study combined high-throughput TCR immunosequencing, statistical association of individual TCRs with disease status, and machine learning. In a later analysis, previously published TCR beta repertoires from 670 or so donors were re-analyzed and high-resolution HLA genotyping was added so that TCR occurrence patterns could be studied. Rather than drawing on any new phenotypic data, the later analysis identified candidate immune exposures from TCR beta sequences and the way those sequences occurred across donors. To decide whether each TCR beta V gene segment behaved as functional or pseudogenic, an earlier analysis of several hundred of the donors relied on high-throughput TCR beta sequencing. Alongside the repertoire data, information on donor age, sex, ethnicity and CMV serostatus was compiled. In a later genetic analysis, genome-wide SNP genotypes for about 55% of the roughly 670 donors were used, and that subset was treated as a discovery cohort. Every repertoire in the discovery cohort had been generated on one and the same sequencing platform. Both class I and class II loci were covered by HLA typing, at four-digit resolution. The number of donors typed differed by locus, with about 629-630 for A, B, C, DRB1 and DQB1, roughly 520 for DQA1, 600 to 610 for DPA1, and some 470 for DPB1. Five DR-DQ haplotypes were handled as single units for association and clustering because linkage in the cohort was strong. On average, around 200,000 unique TCR beta nucleotide sequences were sequenced per donor among 350 to 400 genotyped donors of the cohort, with approximately 18% of those sequences being non-productive.

The germline V end is reduced by 5 bases and the J end by 3 bases; junction bases left unmatched: 11. In the germline V gene, CDR1 corresponds to SGHAT and CDR2 to FQNNGV. The CDR3 measures 16 amino acids from cysteine to phenylalanine. The DNA shown is the 48-base CDR3, in frame from base 1. The library was obtained by the immunoSEQ multiplex PCR assay. For the multiplex PCR, a mixture combining 60 forward primers for TCR Vbeta segments and 13 reverse primers for TCR Jbeta segments was used. The CDR3 region of rearranged TCR beta genes was amplified from genomic DNA with a multiplex PCR assay. The Illumina HiSeq System was used to sequence the amplified TCR beta libraries as 87-base-pair reads. Regarding the original processing steps: A later analysis tallied some 79 million unique TCR beta chains across the 666 repertoires, and some 10 million of those chains were shared by two or more donors. To remove PCR and sequencing errors, raw reads were error-corrected and collapsed into unique sequences using a nearest-neighbor algorithm that merged closely related sequences. Alignment of CDR3 sequences to IMGT reference sequences was used to assign V, D and J gene segments. For a sequence to be retained, a match of at least six nucleotides was required to both a V gene segment and a J gene segment. A rearrangement counted as productive if the CDR3 had no stop codons and remained in frame with V and J, and every other rearrangement counted as non-productive. Following IMGT convention, CDR3 was defined as the stretch from the second conserved V-encoded cysteine up to the conserved J-encoded phenylalanine. In an earlier analysis of more than 550 of the donors, sequences lacking an unambiguous match to a single V gene segment were excluded. In an earlier analysis of a few hundred of the donors, V segments were called functional above 56.7% productive rearrangements and were called segregating when the between-donor standard deviation exceeded 5%. A statistical classification framework was developed to diagnose cytomegalovirus status using the catalog of TCR beta chain sequences. In a later analysis, V and J genes were assigned by comparing TCR nucleotide sequences against IMGT/GENE-DB human TR gene sequences. A later analysis assigned CDR3 sequences and most-parsimonious VDJ recombination scenarios with the TCRdist pipeline. In a later analysis, each TCR beta chain was defined by its CDR3 amino acid sequence together with its V-gene family, and reads without a unique V-gene family were excluded. To address suspected cross-contamination and a sequencing artifact, a later analysis removed over 500 highly shared, low-generation-probability nucleotide sequences. For each public chain, a later analysis derived a clonal expansion index from normalized ranks of inferred template counts within each repertoire. In a later analysis, generation probabilities were computed with a VDJ recombination model fitted to out-of-frame rearrangements, and the resulting probabilities were checked against IGoR. Hypergeometric tests were used in a later analysis to score TCR-TCR, TCR-HLA and TCR-CMV co-occurrence, with a repertoire-size bias correction applied to the TCR pairs. False discovery rates were estimated in a later analysis by permuting HLA or CMV assignments 20 times. In a later analysis, co-occurring TCRs were grouped using DBSCAN, and TCRdist sequence similarity was added for clustering within HLA-allele-positive subsets. For co-occurrence clustering, repertoires with fewer than 30,000 or more than 120,000 public chains were excluded, along with roughly 5 repertoires with anomalous nucleotide sharing. Held by TCRdb, this immuneACCESS table contains in-frame sequences only and omits some clones. Under half of the omission traces to an unresolved V gene where checked; the cause of the rest is unknown. The V and J calls and the clone size are those of that table, but D and trimming were determined from the DNA. The sample contains 130,000 to 150,000 clones, around 77% of them found a single time. The ten largest clones take up 4.9% of the sample.

Results and caveats for the whole study, not just this receptor: According to a later analysis, most CMV-associated TCR beta chains appeared to be HLA-restricted, and the HLA associations seemed to be driven largely by CMV exposure. About 17 rarely observed V segments, including chromosome 9 orphons, were excluded from the earlier analysis of about 610 of the donors because counts were too low. Roughly uniform sequencing depth across donors was assumed in presence/absence analyses, although this assumption may not hold. A cluster of highly shared sequence variants was judged likely to represent a technical artifact of the sequencing pipeline. The classifier was reported to diagnose cytomegalovirus status with high specificity and sensitivity in both the original and validation cohorts. Compared with the roughly 700-donor mean, donors in an Asian-associated ancestry cluster had fewer N-insertions in productive TCRs, according to a later genetic analysis. According to the authors, the approach could potentially be generalized to other disease states and immunological phenotypes. In an earlier analysis of 587 of the donors, most TCR beta V segments appeared in productive rearrangements about 87% or about 30% of the time, broadly matching IMGT annotations. In the study, around 160 TCR beta chains were listed as associated with cytomegalovirus. HLA typing was unavailable for some donors at each locus, so association tests used only the typed subset. When HLA alleles, especially DR and DQ, strongly co-occurred, TCR associations were difficult to assign to individual alleles. A further reported finding was that TCR beta sequences accurately predicted the HLA-A and HLA-B alleles for most subjects in the first cohort. A few of the identified cytomegalovirus-associated TCR beta chains were confirmed in vitro to be specific for cytomegalovirus antigens. In a later analysis, some 18,000 TCR beta sequences were associated with specific HLA alleles at a false discovery rate of 0.05. Correlated functional status among segregating V segments might be attributable to linkage disequilibrium, but an unknown experimental factor could not be ruled out. A later analysis reported that several top co-occurrence clusters appeared linked to parvovirus B19, influenza, CMV and Epstein-Barr virus. The only immune exposure information available for the cohort was CMV serostatus. Some IMGT-functional V segments, including TRBV6-2 and TRBV6-3, could not be told apart with the 87-base-pair reads, so those segments were excluded. According to a later analysis, TCR association rates differed among HLA loci, with DRB1 alleles showing the most associated TCRs and HLA-C alleles showing the fewest. Most TCR sequences were seen in very few donors, while some public TCRs were found in many individuals. The cohort was sequenced for TCR beta chains only, and without alpha or paired-chain data the features that could be detected were limited. In a later genetic analysis, a missense DCLRE1C variant was associated with V-gene and J-gene trimming of TCR beta chains, and the association was replicated in an independent cohort. Compared with equally common non-associated chains, HLA-associated TCR beta chains in a later analysis were more clonally expanded and had lower generation probabilities.

The cohort consisted of 666 healthy bone marrow donors. At the time of sampling, every cohort member was nominally healthy, though immune exposures that went unrecorded were likely present. The donor tested CMV seronegative and was one of the 352 seronegative cohort members. Each donor provided a peripheral blood sample, and peripheral blood mononuclear cells were used for TCR beta sequencing. The Qiagen DNeasy Blood Extraction Kit was used to extract genomic DNA from the blood cell samples. Sequenced material: PBMCs. This sequence originates from a woman in her fifties or sixties in good health and CMV-seronegative. The V gene is TRBV11-2 and the J gene is TRBJ2-5; 8 of the junction bases match TRBD1. The CDR3 protein sequence reads: CASSVTGTGSEETQYF. The sequenced DNA is TGTGCCAGCAGCGTTACCGGGACAGGAAGCGAAGAGACCCAGTACTTC.